Below, 21 T cell receptor beta chains from the same sample are listed, as sequenced in a study of OX40 agonist ivuxolimab in advanced cancers. Generated by immunoSEQ multiplex PCR, the TCRdb table keeps only in-frame clones and is missing some. Here the sample spans about 82,000 clones, about nine tenths being singletons. The sequences come from CD4+ or CD8+ T cells sorted from blood, collected in a trial of the OX40 agonist ivuxolimab. Source of these receptors: an adult with an advanced solid tumor such as melanoma, head and neck, liver or kidney cancer.

The table lists this clone with a count of one. The chain carries TRBV7-6 and TRBJ2-1; 9 positions agree with TRBD2. The CDR3 loop spans 16 amino acids. V trimming: 1 base; J trimming: 6 bases; junction bases outside the gene matches: 7. Germline lookup yields CDR1 SGHVS and CDR2 FNYEAQ. Here the CDR3 DNA reads TGTGCCAGCAGCTTAGACTTTAGCGGGGGAGTCAATGAGCAGTTCTTC. Its protein is CASSLDFSGGVNEQFF.

V gene TRBV19 combines with J gene TRBJ2-7; 12 bases are a match to TRBD2. This CDR3 has 16 residues. Germline V gives CDR1 LNHDA, CDR2 SQIVND (reference sequence). The V segment lost 8 bases and the J segment 0 bases; nucleotides outside the gene matches: 8. In DNA, the CDR3 is TGTGCCAGTTGCTCTAGCGGGAGGGACGGCTCCTACGAGCAGTACTTC. It is translated as CASCSSGRDGSYEQYF.

The CDR3 nucleotides read TGTGCCAGCAGCTTGGCCACTAGCGGGTACACCCCCTACGAGCAGTACTTC. This codes for CASSLATSGYTPYEQYF. The V gene is TRBV5-4, the J gene TRBJ2-5; 9 bases line up with TRBD2. The DNA matches TRBJ2-7 better at its end, which makes the J call doubtful. The CDR3 spans 17 residues. Germline V gene sequence: CDR1 SGHNT, CDR2 YYREEE (reference sequence).

J is TRBJ2-1 and V is TRBV2; D gene unclear. CDR1 is SNHLY and CDR2 is FYNNEI in the germline V gene. V was pared by 6 bases and J by 4 bases, with 10 bases between. The CDR3 totals 13 residues. CDR3 nucleotide sequence: TGTGCCAGCAGCGCGCTAGGGTACAATGAGCAGTTCTTC. Its translation: CASSALGYNEQFF.

The rearrangement joins TRBV6-5 to TRBJ2-5; D is perhaps TRBD2 (7 bases). CDR1 MNHEY and CDR2 SVGAGI come from the germline V gene. The CDR3 is made up of 15 amino acids. The V end lost 2 bases, the J end lost 4 bases, and 14 bases lay between the germline ends. For the CDR3, the DNA is TGTGCCAGCAGTTACGCAATTAGGGGGGGAGAGACCCAGTACTTC. The encoded protein is CASSYAIRGGETQYF.

The chain uses TRBV9 and TRBJ2-5, with D possibly being TRBD1 (6 bases). With 0 bases removed from V and 1 base from J, the gap between germline ends came to 16 bases. CDR3 size: 17 residues. Germline V lookup: CDR1 SGDLS, CDR2 YYNGEE. CDR3 in amino acids: CASSVATKGGFQETQYF. CDR3 bases: TGTGCCAGCAGCGTAGCTACGAAAGGGGGATTCCAAGAGACCCAGTACTTC.

A single count supports this clone. The chain is built from TRBV6-5 and TRBJ2-7, with TRBD2 as a possible D gene (7 bases). Germline V gene data show CDR1 as MNHEY and CDR2 as SVGAGI. This CDR3 contains 15 residues. Trimming took 5 bases from V and 2 from J, leaving 16 bases between them. In nucleotides, the CDR3 is TGTGCCAGCAGTGCCCCCCGGGGGGCGACCTACGAGCAGTACTTC. This sequence encodes CASSAPRGATYEQYF.

This chain links TRBV23-1 with TRBJ2-7, with D perhaps given as TRBD1 or TRBD2 (6 bases each). TRBV23-1 is an ORF for which the function is uncertain. Trimming removed 7 bases from V and 7 bases from J, with 23 bases in between. The length of the CDR3 is 15 residues. The CDR3 DNA is TGCGCCAGCATAGCGGAGGTAGCGGACAGATCTGAGCAGTACTTC. Its protein is CASIAEVADRSEQYF.

The CDR3, as DNA: TGTGCCAGCAGTTCTCAGCGGGAGTCTTTCACCGGGGAGCTGTTTTTT. Amino acids: CASSSQRESFTGELFF. The rearrangement joins TRBV6-6 to TRBJ2-2; 8 nucleotides align to TRBD2. The germline gives CDR1 MNHNY, CDR2 SVGAGI (reference sequence). The junction had 8 bases not matched to a gene; V was cut back by 4 bases and J by 4 bases. The length of the CDR3 is 16 residues.

CDR3 DNA sequence: TGCGCCAGCTCCGCGGGGGTCGTCAGCTCCTACAATGAGCAGTTCTTC. As protein: CASSAGVVSSYNEQFF. This chain connects TRBV4-1 to TRBJ2-1; 7 nucleotides align to TRBD2. Germline CDR1 is MGHRA and CDR2 is YSYEKL. The V gene end was trimmed by 8 bases and the J gene end by 0 bases; junction bases not matched to a gene: 10. The CDR3 is 16 residues long.

The chain has TRBV7-8 and TRBJ1-4, with D tentatively TRBD1 (5 bases). The CDR3 totals 16 residues. With 1 base removed from V and 6 bases from J, the gap between germline ends came to 15 bases. CDR1 and CDR2 from the germline V gene are SGHVS and FQNEAQ. CDR3 sequence reads: CASSLGGWAGYEKLFF. The CDR3 DNA reads as TGTGCCAGCAGCTTAGGTGGTTGGGCAGGGTATGAAAAACTGTTTTTT.

The chain couples TRBV30 to TRBJ1-2, with unresolved D. V was shortened by 2 bases and J by 4 bases, with 5 bases between the two germline ends. This CDR3 has 11 residues. Germline V CDR1 and CDR2: GTSNPN, SVGIG (reference sequence). For the CDR3, the DNA is TGTGCCTGGAGTTCCTCCTATGGCTACACCTTC. Translated, it gives CAWSSSYGYTF.

V is TRBV5-1 and J is TRBJ1-3; perhaps TRBD1 as D (6 bases). Germline assignment: CDR1 SGHRS and CDR2 YFSETQ. V was pared by 3 bases and J by 0 bases, with 25 bases between. The CDR3 consists of 20 residues. DNA for the CDR3: TGCGCCAGCAGCTCTGTCGTGGGCACAGGGTTTAGATTCTCTGGAAACACCATATATTTT. Translated: CASSSVVGTGFRFSGNTIYF.

This sequence joins TRBV30 and TRBJ2-7; D is perhaps TRBD2 (7 bases). Per the germline V gene, CDR1 is GTSNPN and CDR2 is SVGIG (reference sequence). CDR3 length equals 13 residues. The germline V and J ends were trimmed by 4 bases and 5 bases, with 15 bases remaining between them. The CDR3 reads CAWKRSGGHEQYF. As DNA, the CDR3 is TGTGCCTGGAAGAGGTCCGGGGGGCACGAGCAGTACTTC.

This chain connects TRBV7-3 to TRBJ1-3; 12 bases align to TRBD1. V dropped 5 bases and J dropped 4; count of bases not matched to a gene: 6. The CDR3 is 16 residues long. The germline CDR1 and CDR2 sequences are SGHTA and FQGTGA. The CDR3 is CASSLGTGGEGNTIYF. CDR3 DNA sequence: TGTGCCAGCAGCCTCGGGACAGGGGGCGAAGGAAACACCATATATTTT.

The rearrangement links TRBV5-4 to TRBJ1-2; 12 nucleotides match TRBD1. Germline V gene data show CDR1 as SGHNT and CDR2 as YYREEE (reference sequence). Losses at the gene ends were 4 bases for V and 7 bases for J; bases not matched to a gene: 5. The CDR3 sequence is 14 residues long. In DNA, the CDR3 is TGTGCCAGCAGCGGGACAGGGGGCGCGGTTGGCTACACCTTC. Translated: CASSGTGGAVGYTF.

V gene TRBV11-2 combines with J gene TRBJ1-6; D remains unclear. Trimming took off 2 bases at V and 6 bases at J, with 8 bases between the two ends. Germline values: CDR1 SGHAT, CDR2 FQNNGV. The CDR3 is made up of 14 amino acids. The chain's CDR3 is CASSLSGSNSPLHF. CDR3 bases: TGTGCCAGCAGCTTATCCGGGAGTAATTCACCCCTCCACTTT.

This chain links TRBV2 with TRBJ2-5; the D gene is possibly TRBD1 (6 bases). CDR1 and CDR2 from the germline V gene are SNHLY and FYNNEI. With 6 bases removed from V and 5 bases from J, the gap between germline ends came to 19 bases. The CDR3 totals 15 residues. The CDR3: CASSGPGHGDETQYF. DNA for the CDR3: TGTGCCAGCAGCGGACCGGGACACGGTGATGAGACCCAGTACTTC.

J is TRBJ1-5 and V is TRBV15, with no clear D. The ends were cut back, 0 bases at V and 0 bases at J, with 18 bases in the middle. The CDR3 spans 19 residues. CDR1 is LNHNV and CDR2 is YYDKDF in the germline V gene (reference sequence). In DNA form, the CDR3 reads TGTGCCACCAGCAGAGACTACGGGAACACCCGGTATAGCAATCAGCCCCAGCATTTT. Amino acid sequence: CATSRDYGNTRYSNQPQHF.

The chain recombines TRBV6-1 with TRBJ2-7; D possibly corresponds to TRBD1 (6 bases). This CDR3 spans 15 amino acids. CDR1 and CDR2 (germline): MNHNS, SASEGT. The V end was cut by 4 bases, the J end by 4 bases, with 17 bases between. The CDR3 protein is CASSASSGVGYEQYF. CDR3 DNA sequence: TGTGCCAGCAGTGCATCTTCAGGGGTGGGGTACGAGCAGTACTTC.

CDR3 residues: CASSPTKTSYNEQFF. In DNA, the CDR3 is TGTGCCAGCAGCCCGACCAAAACCTCCTACAATGAGCAGTTCTTC. This chain joins TRBV6-5 and TRBJ2-1; no reliable D call. The ends were cut back, 6 bases at V and 0 bases at J, with 12 bases in the middle. This CDR3 is built from 15 residues. Germline CDR1 MNHEY, CDR2 SVGAGI.